A selection of T cell receptor beta chains follows, all from one sample in a study of T cell responses to AZD1222 COVID-19 vaccine. Profiling relied on immunoSEQ multiplex PCR, and the TCRdb table lists in-frame clones only, not all of them. The data contain some 42,000 clones, 80% to 85% of them seen just once; the ten biggest clones take up 18%. The specimen was peripheral blood, collected 28 days after the second AZD1222 dose. Receptors originate from an adult who received the AZD1222 COVID-19 vaccine. Each CDR3 is given without its conserved first and last residue. A D gene is named only where the DNA matches it firmly.

v_gene	j_gene	d_gene	CDR3aa
TRBV29-1	TRBJ1-5	.	SVGPGRGSNNQPQH
TRBV6-1	TRBJ1-2	.	ASSETGNYGYT
TRBV18	TRBJ1-4	.	ASSPPGSGVKLF
TRBV5-1	TRBJ2-5	TRBD2	ASSRTGLQETQY
TRBV25-1	TRBJ1-1	.	ASTGFPTEAF
TRBV9	TRBJ2-7	.	ASSVGSGQGEQY
TRBV20-1	TRBJ1-5	.	SASQPQH
TRBV5-1	TRBJ1-2	TRBD1	ASRPSGGKNGYT
TRBV19	TRBJ2-4	.	ASSIGTTGNIQY
TRBV10-3	TRBJ2-1	TRBD2	AIGQTSGGVNEQF
TRBV9	TRBJ1-2	.	ASSVVGQPIHGYT
TRBV19	TRBJ2-3	.	ASSIAAGTPSDTQY
TRBV5-1	TRBJ1-2	.	ASSLGQFGYT
TRBV3-1/TRBV3-2	TRBJ1-2	TRBD1	ASSPQGGISYGYT
TRBV27	TRBJ2-7	TRBD1	ASSLTRIPGGVSYEQY
TRBV12-3/TRBV12-4	TRBJ1-6	.	ASRRQNSPLH
TRBV9	TRBJ2-3	.	ASSVVGGSTDTQY
TRBV5-4	TRBJ1-2	.	ASSEKVWQDGYGYT
TRBV2	TRBJ2-5	TRBD2	ASSASLLAGQETQY
TRBV9	TRBJ1-1	TRBD1	ASSVPTGQGASEAF
TRBV5-5	TRBJ1-2	TRBD1	ASSLWDSKTNYGYT
TRBV18	TRBJ1-5	TRBD1	ASSPSTGGYQPQH